A selection of T cell receptor beta chains follows, all from one sample in a study of neurological immune-mediated disorders. Via MiXCR, TCRdb re-called the 5' RACE reads, giving one row per CDR3 protein. The sample shows approximately 40,000 distinct CDR3 sequences, roughly 13% of them seen only once. Sequencing used PBMCs. The source is a female donor in good health. Each CDR3 is given with its conserved first and last residue. The order of the fields is V gene, J gene, CDR3 length, D gene, clone size, CDR3 protein, CDR3 DNA. D genes are given only for firm matches. A clone size is listed for some rows: how often the clone was seen (once, few, many), or a class if it is expanded.

>TRBV19|TRBJ2-5|15|TRBD2|many
CASTPTSGSFETQYF
TGTGCCAGTACCCCGACTAGCGGGAGTTTCGAGACCCAGTACTTC
>TRBV5-1|TRBJ1-2|12|NA|many
CASSLYGTNRTF
TGCGCCAGCAGCTTGTACGGGACTAATCGGACCTTC
>TRBV20-1|TRBJ1-1|13|TRBD1|many
CSAPTGMNTEAFF
TGCAGTGCGCCGACAGGGATGAACACTGAAGCTTTCTTT
>TRBV2|TRBJ2-7|12|NA|many
CASTSFRGEQYF
TGTGCCAGCACTTCTTTTCGGGGAGAGCAGTACTTC
>TRBV5-1|TRBJ2-5|14|TRBD2|many
CASNPGLALETQYF
TGCGCCAGCAATCCGGGACTAGCTCTAGAGACCCAGTACTTC
>TRBV6-5|TRBJ1-1|14|NA|many
CASSPGPVNTEAFF
TGTGCCAGCAGCCCTGGACCCGTGAACACTGAAGCTTTCTTT
>TRBV11-2|TRBJ2-5|14|NA|few
CASSLAWAEETQYF
TGTGCCAGCAGCTTAGCTTGGGCGGAAGAGACCCAGTACTTC
>TRBV10-2|TRBJ2-5|15|TRBD2|many
CASREIAGGRGTQYF
TGCGCCAGCAGAGAAATAGCGGGGGGGCGAGGGACCCAGTACTTC
>TRBV6-6|TRBJ1-2|14|TRBD1|many
CASCRTGLSYGYTF
TGTGCCAGCTGCCGGACAGGGCTATCCTATGGCTACACCTTC
>TRBV20-1|TRBJ1-5|15|NA|many
CSARLQYGGNQPQHF
TGCAGTGCTAGGTTACAGTACGGGGGCAATCAGCCCCAGCATTTT
>TRBV2|TRBJ1-4|17|NA|few
CASSVGDGPQTNEKLFF
TGTGCCAGCAGTGTGGGTGATGGACCACAAACTAATGAAAAACTGTTTTTT
>TRBV6-2/TRBV6-3|TRBJ2-5|17|NA|NA
CASTTSRGSYFPETQYF
TGTGCCAGCACAACGTCCCGAGGGTCCTATTTTCCAGAGACCCAGTACTTC
>TRBV14|TRBJ2-3|12|NA|many
CASSPRTDTQYF
TGTGCCAGCAGCCCCCGCACAGATACGCAGTATTTT
>TRBV29-1|TRBJ2-1|14|TRBD1|many
CSVAATGSYNEQFF
TGCAGCGTTGCAGCGACAGGGTCCTACAATGAGCAGTTCTTC
>TRBV5-5|TRBJ2-1|13|NA|many
CASSSVDYNEQFF
TGTGCCAGCAGCTCGGTGGACTACAATGAGCAGTTCTTC
>TRBV24-1|TRBJ2-5|17|TRBD2|many
CATSEPPSGGHQETQYF
TGTGCCACCAGTGAACCGCCTAGCGGGGGCCACCAAGAGACCCAGTACTTC
>TRBV12-3/TRBV12-4|TRBJ2-3|18|TRBD1|many
CASSLASPTGGERDTQYF
TGTGCCAGCAGTTTAGCGAGCCCAACAGGGGGCGAGAGAGATACGCAGTATTTT
>TRBV29-1|TRBJ2-2|14|NA|many
CSAQGISDTGELFF
TGCAGCGCCCAGGGGATCTCCGACACCGGGGAGCTGTTTTTT
>TRBV5-1|TRBJ2-1|16|TRBD2|many
CASSSLRAGGLNEQFF
TGCGCCAGCAGCTCCCTCAGGGCGGGGGGGCTAAATGAGCAGTTCTTC
>TRBV19|TRBJ1-2|15|TRBD1|many
CASSRQGSPSPGYTF
TGTGCCAGTAGTAGACAGGGGTCACCTTCACCTGGCTACACCTTC
>TRBV4-1|TRBJ1-6|15|NA|many
CASSQGHSPGSPLHF
TGCGCCAGCAGCCAAGGCCATAGTCCGGGGTCACCCCTCCACTTT
>TRBV27|TRBJ2-1|13|NA|NA
CASSWDGRDEQFF
TGTGCCAGCAGCTGGGACGGTCGGGATGAGCAGTTCTTC
>TRBV3-1|TRBJ2-3|15|TRBD1|NA
CASSLLTGAGDTQYF
TGTGCCAGCAGCCTTCTGACAGGGGCGGGAGATACGCAGTATTTT
>TRBV5-1|TRBJ1-1|13|TRBD1|few
CASSFTRTGEAFF
TGCGCCAGCAGCTTTACTCGGACAGGCGAAGCTTTCTTT
>TRBV11-3|TRBJ2-6|15|NA|NA
CASSRDLSGANVLTF
TGTGCCAGCAGCCGGGACCTCTCTGGGGCCAACGTCCTGACTTTC
>TRBV20-1|TRBJ2-3|15|NA|many
CSARGRVRVTDTQYF
TGCAGTGCTAGGGGACGGGTGAGAGTCACAGATACGCAGTATTTT
>TRBV19|TRBJ1-2|15|NA|many
CASSPIPRDRYGYTF
TGTGCCAGTAGTCCCATACCCCGGGACCGCTATGGCTACACCTTC
>TRBV20-1|TRBJ2-1|17|TRBD2|NA
CSARDDRRLASGSEQFF
TGCAGTGCTAGAGATGATCGCCGTTTGGCTAGCGGCAGTGAGCAGTTCTTC
>TRBV4-1|TRBJ1-5|17|NA|many
CASSQALGLSANQPQHF
TGCGCCAGCAGCCAAGCCCTGGGACTTTCGGCAAATCAGCCCCAGCATTTT
>TRBV5-1|TRBJ1-1|17|NA|many
CASSPRVGGLMNTEAFF
TGCGCCAGCAGCCCAAGGGTGGGGGGGCTAATGAACACTGAAGCTTTCTTT
>TRBV5-5|TRBJ2-7|15|NA|many
CASSSTLGDNYEQYF
TGTGCCAGCAGCTCCACCCTGGGGGACAACTACGAGCAGTACTTC
>TRBV2|TRBJ2-2|13|TRBD1|many
CASTGQGVGELFF
TGTGCCAGCACAGGACAGGGGGTCGGGGAGCTGTTTTTT
>TRBV20-1|TRBJ1-2|16|TRBD1|many
CSASPLTGGGRYGYTF
TGCAGTGCTAGTCCGCTTACAGGGGGCGGGCGTTATGGCTACACCTTC